This T cell receptor beta chain was retrieved from a study of blood T cells in healthy people across ages. Using a J-beta primer mix together with a sample-barcoded 5' primer, a second PCR was run for about 6 to 11 cycles. TCRdb redid the calling of the 5' RACE reads with MiXCR, one entry per CDR3 protein. This table has over 1,500,000 distinct CDR3 sequences, roughly 52% appearing once. The V gene end was trimmed by 7 bases and the J gene end by 2 bases; junction bases not matched to a gene: 7. There are 15 residues in the CDR3. The genes are TRBV12-3 or TRBV12-4 and TRBJ2-5, with TRBD2 identical over 10 bases. Sequenced sample: blood. The TCR was taken from a woman in her forties in good health. The CDR3 spells CASTHLAGEQETQYF. The CDR3 DNA reads TGTGCCAGCACCCATCTAGCGGGAGAACAAGAGACCCAGTACTTC.